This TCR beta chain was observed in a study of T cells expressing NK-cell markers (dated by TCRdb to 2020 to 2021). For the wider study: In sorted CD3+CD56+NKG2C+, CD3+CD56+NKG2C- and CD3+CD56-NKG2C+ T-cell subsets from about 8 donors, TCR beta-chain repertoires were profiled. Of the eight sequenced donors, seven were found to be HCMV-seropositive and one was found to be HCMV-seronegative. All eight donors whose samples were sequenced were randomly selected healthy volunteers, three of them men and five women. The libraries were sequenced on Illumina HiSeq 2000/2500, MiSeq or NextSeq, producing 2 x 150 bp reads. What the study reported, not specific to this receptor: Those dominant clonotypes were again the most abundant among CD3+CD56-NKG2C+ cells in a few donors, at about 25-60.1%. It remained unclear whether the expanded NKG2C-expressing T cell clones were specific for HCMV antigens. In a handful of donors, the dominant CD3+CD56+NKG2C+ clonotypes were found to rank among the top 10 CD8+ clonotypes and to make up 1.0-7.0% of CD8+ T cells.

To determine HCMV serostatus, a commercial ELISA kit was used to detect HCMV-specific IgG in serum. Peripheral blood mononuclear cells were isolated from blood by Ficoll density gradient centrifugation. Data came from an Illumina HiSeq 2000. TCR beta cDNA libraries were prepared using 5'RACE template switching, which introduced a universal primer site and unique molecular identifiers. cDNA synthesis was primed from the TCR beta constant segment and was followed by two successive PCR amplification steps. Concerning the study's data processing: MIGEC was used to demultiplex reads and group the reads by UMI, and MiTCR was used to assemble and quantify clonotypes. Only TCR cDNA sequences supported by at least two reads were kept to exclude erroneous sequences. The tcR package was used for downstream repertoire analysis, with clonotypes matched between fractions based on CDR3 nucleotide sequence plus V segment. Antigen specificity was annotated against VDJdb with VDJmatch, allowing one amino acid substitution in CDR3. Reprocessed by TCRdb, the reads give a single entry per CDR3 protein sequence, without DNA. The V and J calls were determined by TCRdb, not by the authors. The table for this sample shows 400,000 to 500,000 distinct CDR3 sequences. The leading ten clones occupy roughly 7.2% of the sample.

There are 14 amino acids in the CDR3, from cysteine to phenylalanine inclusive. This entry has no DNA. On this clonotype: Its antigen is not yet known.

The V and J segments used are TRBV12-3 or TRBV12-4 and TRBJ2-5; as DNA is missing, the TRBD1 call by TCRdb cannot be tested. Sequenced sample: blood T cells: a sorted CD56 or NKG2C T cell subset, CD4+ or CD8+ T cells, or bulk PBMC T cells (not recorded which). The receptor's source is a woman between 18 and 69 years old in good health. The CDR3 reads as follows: CASSATPYQETQYF.